This entry concerns a single T cell receptor (beta chain). The source of the sample is a study of blood T cell repertoires in COVID-19. CDR1 and CDR2 from the germline V gene are GTSNPN and SVGIG (reference sequence). Trimming took off 4 bases at V and 0 bases at J, with 15 bases between the two ends. The CDR3 runs to 15 residues. Data came from immunoSEQ multiplex PCR; TCRdb stores just in-frame clones and leaves some out. The sample contains 380,000 or so clones, 88% of which appear only once. Participants spanned ages 18 to 89 years and resided in fewer than 30 US areas. Categorization into cohorts depended on clinical history that participants reported.

The chain couples TRBV30 to TRBJ1-1; unclear D gene. The sequence was collected from a woman aged 40 to 50 with acute COVID-19. Source material: PBMCs or T cells enriched from blood (not recorded which). Here the CDR3 reads CAWTRLTRLNTEAFF. The CDR3 region has the DNA TGTGCCTGGACCCGCCTCACCAGGTTGAACACTGAAGCTTTCTTT. Full variable domain (remainder filled in from reference TRBV30 and TRBJ1-1): SQTIHQWPATLVQPVGSPLSLECTVEGTSNPNLYWYRQAAGRGLQLLFYSVGIGQISSEVPQNLSASRPQDRQFILSSKKLLLSDSGFYLCAWTRLTRLNTEAFFGQGTRLTVV.